This TCR beta chain was profiled in a study of control samples from healthy donors and cancer patients. The ends were cut back, 2 bases at V and 0 bases at J, with 8 bases in the middle. Per the germline V gene, CDR1 is WSHSY and CDR2 is SAAADI. The CDR3 extends over 15 amino acids. The assay was immunoSEQ multiplex PCR, and TCRdb's table has in-frame clones only and misses some. Of 150,000 to 200,000 clones in the sample, approximately 94% were seen once. The chain links TRBV10-2 to TRBJ1-3; unclear D gene. Sequenced input: blood. This receptor was taken from a young woman in good health. The CDR3 region has the DNA TGCGCCAGCAGTGAGGATAGGGTCTCTGGAAACACCATATATTTT. Protein: CASSEDRVSGNTIYF.